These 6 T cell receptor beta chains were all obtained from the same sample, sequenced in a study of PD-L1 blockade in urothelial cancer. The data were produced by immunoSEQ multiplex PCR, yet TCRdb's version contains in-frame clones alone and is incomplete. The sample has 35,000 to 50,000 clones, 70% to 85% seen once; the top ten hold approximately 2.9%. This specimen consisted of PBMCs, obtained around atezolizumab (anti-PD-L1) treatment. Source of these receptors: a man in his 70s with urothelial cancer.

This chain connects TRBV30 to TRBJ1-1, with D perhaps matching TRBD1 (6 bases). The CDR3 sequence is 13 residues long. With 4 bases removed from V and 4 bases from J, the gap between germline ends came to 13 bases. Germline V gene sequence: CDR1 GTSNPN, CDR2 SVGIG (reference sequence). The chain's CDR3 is CAWTRGSTTEAFF. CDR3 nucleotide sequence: TGTGCCTGGACGAGGGGGTCGACCACTGAAGCTTTCTTT.

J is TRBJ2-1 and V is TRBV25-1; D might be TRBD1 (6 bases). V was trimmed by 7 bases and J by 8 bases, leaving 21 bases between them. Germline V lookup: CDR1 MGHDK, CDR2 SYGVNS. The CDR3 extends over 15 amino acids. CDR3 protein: CASNWWQGMKDEQFF. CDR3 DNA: TGTGCCAGCAATTGGTGGCAGGGGATGAAGGATGAGCAGTTCTTC.

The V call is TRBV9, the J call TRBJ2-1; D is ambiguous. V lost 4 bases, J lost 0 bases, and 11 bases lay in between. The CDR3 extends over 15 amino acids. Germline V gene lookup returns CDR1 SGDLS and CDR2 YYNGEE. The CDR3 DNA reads TGTGCCAGCAGCCTTGAATTGAGCTCCTACAATGAGCAGTTCTTC. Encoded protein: CASSLELSSYNEQFF.

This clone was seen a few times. In nucleotides, the CDR3 is TGTGCCAGCAGCGTACAGGGCCCGACCGGGGAGCTGTTTTTT. Translated, it gives CASSVQGPTGELFF. This rearrangement joins TRBV9 to TRBJ2-2, with D perhaps TRBD1 (5 bases). Germline loops: CDR1 SGDLS, CDR2 YYNGEE. The CDR3 length is 14 residues. The V gene lost 1 base and the J gene lost 5 bases, with 9 bases spanning the gap.

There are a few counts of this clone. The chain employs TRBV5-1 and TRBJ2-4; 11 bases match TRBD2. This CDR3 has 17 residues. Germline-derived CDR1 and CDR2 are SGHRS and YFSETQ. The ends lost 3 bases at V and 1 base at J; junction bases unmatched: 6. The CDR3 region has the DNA TGCGCCAGCAGCTCGTTAGCGGGAGGGCCTGCCAAAAACATTCAGTACTTC. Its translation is CASSSLAGGPAKNIQYF.

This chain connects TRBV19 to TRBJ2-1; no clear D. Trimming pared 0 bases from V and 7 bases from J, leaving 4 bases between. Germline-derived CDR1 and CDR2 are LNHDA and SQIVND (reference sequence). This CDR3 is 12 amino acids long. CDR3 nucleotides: TGTGCCAGTAGTATAGACGCGAATGAGCAGTTCTTC. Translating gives CASSIDANEQFF.